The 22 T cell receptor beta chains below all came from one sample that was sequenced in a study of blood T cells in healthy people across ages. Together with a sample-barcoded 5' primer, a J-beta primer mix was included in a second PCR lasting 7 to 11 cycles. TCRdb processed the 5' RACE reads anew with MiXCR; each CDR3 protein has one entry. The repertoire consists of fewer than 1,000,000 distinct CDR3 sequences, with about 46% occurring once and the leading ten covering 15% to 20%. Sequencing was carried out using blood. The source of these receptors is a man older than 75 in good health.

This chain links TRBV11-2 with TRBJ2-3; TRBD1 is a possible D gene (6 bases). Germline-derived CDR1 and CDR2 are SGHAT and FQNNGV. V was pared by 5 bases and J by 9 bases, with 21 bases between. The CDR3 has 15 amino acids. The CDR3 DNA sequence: TGTGCCAGCAGCCATCCCGCAATGACAGGAAACACGCAGTATTTT. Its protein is CASSHPAMTGNTQYF.

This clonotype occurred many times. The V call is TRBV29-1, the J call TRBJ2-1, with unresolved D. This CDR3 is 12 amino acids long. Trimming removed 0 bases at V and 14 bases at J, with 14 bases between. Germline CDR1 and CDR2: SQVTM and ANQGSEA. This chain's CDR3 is CSVEEAQRTEFF. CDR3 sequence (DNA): TGCAGCGTTGAAGAGGCCCAGCGCACTGAGTTCTTC.

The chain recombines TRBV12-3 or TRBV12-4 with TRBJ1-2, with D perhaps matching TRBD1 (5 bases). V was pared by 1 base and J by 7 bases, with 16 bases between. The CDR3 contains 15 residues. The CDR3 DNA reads TGTGCCAGCAGTTTAGATTCAGGGTTTAGCTCTGGCTACACCTTC. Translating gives CASSLDSGFSSGYTF.

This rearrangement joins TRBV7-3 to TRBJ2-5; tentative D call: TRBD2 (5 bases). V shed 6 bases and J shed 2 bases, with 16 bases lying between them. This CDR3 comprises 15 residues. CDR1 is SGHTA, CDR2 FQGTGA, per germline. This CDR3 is CASSPQPSGQETQYF. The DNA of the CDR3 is TGTGCCAGCAGTCCCCAACCGAGCGGACAAGAGACCCAGTACTTC.

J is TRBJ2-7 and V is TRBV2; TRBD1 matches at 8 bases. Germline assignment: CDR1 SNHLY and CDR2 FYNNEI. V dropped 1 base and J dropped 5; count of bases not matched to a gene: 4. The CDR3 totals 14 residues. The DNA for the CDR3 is TGTGCCAGCAGTGAAGGACAGGGGTTCGACGAGCAGTACTTC. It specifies CASSEGQGFDEQYF.

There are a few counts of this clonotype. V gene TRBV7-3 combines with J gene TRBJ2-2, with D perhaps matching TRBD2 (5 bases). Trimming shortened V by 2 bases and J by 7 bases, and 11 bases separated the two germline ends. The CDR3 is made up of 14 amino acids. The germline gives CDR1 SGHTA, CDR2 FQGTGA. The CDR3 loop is CASSLGRRDGELFF. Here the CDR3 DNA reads TGTGCCAGCAGCTTAGGACGACGGGACGGGGAGCTGTTTTTT.

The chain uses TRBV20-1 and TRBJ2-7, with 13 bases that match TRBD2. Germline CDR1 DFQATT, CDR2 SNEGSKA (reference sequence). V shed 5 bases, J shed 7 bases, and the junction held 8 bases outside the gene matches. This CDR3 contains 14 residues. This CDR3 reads CSAPRLAGGFEQYF. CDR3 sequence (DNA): TGCAGTGCTCCCAGACTAGCGGGAGGCTTTGAGCAGTACTTC.

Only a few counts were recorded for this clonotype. The CDR3 loop reads CASSFPLRGGDVLSHEQYF. The DNA for the CDR3 is TGTGCCAGCAGTTTCCCCCTTCGGGGGGGCGATGTACTATCCCACGAGCAGTACTTC. The chain links TRBV2 to TRBJ2-7; 8 bases are a match to TRBD2. Germline trimming cut 5 bases from V and 5 bases from J; bases unmatched to any gene: 23. This CDR3 is 19 amino acids long. Germline CDR1 reads SNHLY; CDR2 reads FYNNEI.

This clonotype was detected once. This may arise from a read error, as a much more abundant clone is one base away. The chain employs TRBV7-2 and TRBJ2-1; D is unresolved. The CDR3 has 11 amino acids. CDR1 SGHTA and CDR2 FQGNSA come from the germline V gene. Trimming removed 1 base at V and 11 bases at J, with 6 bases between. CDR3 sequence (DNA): TGTGCCAGCAGCTTAGAGGGTAAGCAGTTCTTC. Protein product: CASSLEGKQFF.

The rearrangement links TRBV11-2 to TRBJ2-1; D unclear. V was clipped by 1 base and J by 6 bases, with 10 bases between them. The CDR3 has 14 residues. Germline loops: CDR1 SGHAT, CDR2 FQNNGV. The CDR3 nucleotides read TGTGCCAGCAGCTTAGGATACGAGCCCAATGAGCAGTTCTTC. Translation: CASSLGYEPNEQFF.

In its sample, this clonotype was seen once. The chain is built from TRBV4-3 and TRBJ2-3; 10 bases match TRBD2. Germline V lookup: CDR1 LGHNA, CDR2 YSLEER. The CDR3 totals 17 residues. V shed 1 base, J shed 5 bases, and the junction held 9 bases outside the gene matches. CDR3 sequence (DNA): TGCGCCAGCAGCCAAGCTCCAGCGGGGGGGCAGAGAGATACGCAGTATTTT. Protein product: CASSQAPAGGQRDTQYF.

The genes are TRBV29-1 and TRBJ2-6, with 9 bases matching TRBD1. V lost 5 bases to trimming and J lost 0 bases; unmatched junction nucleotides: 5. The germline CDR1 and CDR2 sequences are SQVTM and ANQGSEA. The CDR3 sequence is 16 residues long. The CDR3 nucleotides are TGCAGCGTTAGGACAGGGGTCAACTCTGGGGCCAACGTCCTGACTTTC. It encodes CSVRTGVNSGANVLTF.

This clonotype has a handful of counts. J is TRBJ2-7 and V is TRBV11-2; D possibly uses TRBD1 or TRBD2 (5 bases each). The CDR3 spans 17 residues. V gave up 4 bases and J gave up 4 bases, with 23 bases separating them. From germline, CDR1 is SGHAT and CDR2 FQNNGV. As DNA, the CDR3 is TGTGCCAGCAGCTCTACCAAGGGGACGTACTCTACATACGAGCAGTACTTC. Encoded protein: CASSSTKGTYSTYEQYF.

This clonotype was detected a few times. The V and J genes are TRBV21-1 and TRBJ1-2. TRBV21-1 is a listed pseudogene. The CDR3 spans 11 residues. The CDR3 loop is CASSTDYGYTF. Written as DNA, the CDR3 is TGTGCCAGCAGTACTGACTATGGCTACACCTTC.

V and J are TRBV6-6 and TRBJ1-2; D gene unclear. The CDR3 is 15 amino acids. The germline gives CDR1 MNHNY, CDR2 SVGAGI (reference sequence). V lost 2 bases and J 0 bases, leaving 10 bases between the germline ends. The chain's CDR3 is CASSYPGHTNYGYTF. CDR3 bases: TGTGCCAGCAGTTACCCCGGGCATACTAACTATGGCTACACCTTC.

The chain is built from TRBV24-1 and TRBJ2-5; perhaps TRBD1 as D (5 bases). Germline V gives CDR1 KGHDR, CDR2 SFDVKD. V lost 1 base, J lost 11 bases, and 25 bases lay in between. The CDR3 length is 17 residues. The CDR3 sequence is CATSDFNPSYGANEQYF. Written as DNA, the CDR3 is TGTGCCACCAGTGATTTCAACCCCAGCTATGGGGCCAATGAGCAGTACTTC.

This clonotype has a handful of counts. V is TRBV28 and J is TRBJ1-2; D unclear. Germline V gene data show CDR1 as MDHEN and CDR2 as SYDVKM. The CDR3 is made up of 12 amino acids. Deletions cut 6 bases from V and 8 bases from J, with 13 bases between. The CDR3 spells CASRDAARGYTF. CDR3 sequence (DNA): TGTGCCAGCAGGGACGCCGCACGGGGCTACACCTTC.

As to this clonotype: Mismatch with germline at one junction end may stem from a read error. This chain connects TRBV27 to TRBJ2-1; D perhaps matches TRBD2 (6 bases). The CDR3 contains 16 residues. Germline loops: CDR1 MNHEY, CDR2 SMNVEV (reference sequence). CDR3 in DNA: TGTGCCAGCAGAATATGGGTTGGAGGGTCCTACAGTGAGCAGTTCTTC. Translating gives CASRIWVGGSYSEQFF.

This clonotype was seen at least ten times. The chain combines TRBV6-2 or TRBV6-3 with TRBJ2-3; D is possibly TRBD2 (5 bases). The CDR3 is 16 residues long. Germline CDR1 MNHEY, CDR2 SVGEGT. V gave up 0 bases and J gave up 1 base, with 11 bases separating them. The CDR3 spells CASSYSLGDGTDTQYF. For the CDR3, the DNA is TGTGCCAGCAGTTACTCATTGGGAGACGGCACAGATACGCAGTATTTT.

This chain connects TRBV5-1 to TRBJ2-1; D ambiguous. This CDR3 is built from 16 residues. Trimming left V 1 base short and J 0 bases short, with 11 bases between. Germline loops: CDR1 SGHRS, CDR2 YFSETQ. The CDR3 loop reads CASSLSAVSSYNEQFF. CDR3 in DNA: TGCGCCAGCAGCTTGTCAGCCGTGTCCTCCTACAATGAGCAGTTCTTC.

In nucleotides, the CDR3 is TGTGCCAGCAGTTCGACGGCGGGGAACACTGAAGCTTTCTTT. This encodes CASSSTAGNTEAFF. The chain carries TRBV6-6 and TRBJ1-1; no firm D call. Trimming took 4 bases from V and 1 from J, leaving 10 bases between them. The CDR3 has 14 residues. Germline assignment: CDR1 MNHNY and CDR2 SVGAGI (reference sequence).

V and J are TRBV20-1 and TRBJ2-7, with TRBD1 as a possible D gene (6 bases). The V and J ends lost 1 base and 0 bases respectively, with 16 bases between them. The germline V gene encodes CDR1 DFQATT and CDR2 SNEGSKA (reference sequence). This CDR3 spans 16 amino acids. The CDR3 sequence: CSARGVGAESSYEQYF. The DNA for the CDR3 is TGCAGTGCTAGAGGGGTGGGGGCCGAGAGCTCCTACGAGCAGTACTTC.